These 17 T cell receptor beta chains came from one sample sequenced in a study of CXCR3-negative and CXCR3-positive naive CD8 T cells. Their specific antigens are unknown. Libraries of TRB cDNA were made by 5' RACE and carried UMIs. TCRdb reanalyzed the 5' RACE reads and collapses them to one entry per CDR3 protein, without DNA. This specimen shows 50,000 or so distinct CDR3 sequences; the ten leading clones hold approximately 0.56%. Study results and caveats: TRB CDR3s of CXCR3-positive naive cells were more hydrophobic than those of CXCR3-negative naive cells.

Sequencing was performed on naive CXCR3+ CD8+ T cells from blood. Subset denoted: CD45RO-CCR7+CD27+CD95- naive CD8+ T cells expressing CXCR3 (TNR3+). The source is a human donor in good health. Some clones in this sample may be carry-over from other donors' samples.

This rearrangement joins TRBV11-2 to TRBJ2-7. The germline gives CDR1 SGHAT, CDR2 FQNNGV. This CDR3 has 15 residues. Here the CDR3 reads CASSSYTSAPYEQYF.

The chain carries TRBV2 and TRBJ2-2; TCRdb's D call of TRBD2 is untestable without DNA. The CDR3 loop spans 17 amino acids. Germline V gene sequence: CDR1 SNHLY, CDR2 FYNNEI. CDR3 in amino acids: CASSELGLAGLTGELFF.

The chain employs TRBV9 and TRBJ2-7. Germline CDR1 is SGDLS and CDR2 is YYNGEE. This CDR3 is built from 14 residues. The CDR3 reads CASSVGAVHYEQYF.

This chain uses TRBV20-1 with TRBJ2-2; the D gene TCRdb calls, TRBD1, cannot be checked with no DNA. Germline V lookup: CDR1 DFQATT, CDR2 SNEGSKA (reference sequence). The CDR3 spans 15 residues. This chain's CDR3 is CSARDYRRVPGELFF.

The chain has TRBV7-2 and TRBJ2-7. The CDR3 runs to 14 residues. Germline values: CDR1 SGHTA, CDR2 FQGNSA. The CDR3 loop is CASSLLNSLYEQYF.

The chain uses TRBV14 and TRBJ2-5; as DNA is missing, the TRBD1 call by TCRdb cannot be tested. The CDR3 spans 16 residues. Germline CDR1 SGHDN, CDR2 FVKESK. The CDR3 is CASSQPGQGTGETQYF.

This sequence joins TRBV6-4 and TRBJ2-3; TCRdb gives TRBD2 as the D gene, but with no DNA this cannot be confirmed. CDR3 size: 16 residues. In germline, CDR1 is MRHNA, CDR2 SNTAGT. CDR3 amino acids: CASSDLAGGDTDTQYF.

The chain is built from TRBV5-1 and TRBJ2-3; TCRdb proposes TRBD1, but this gene call is untestable without DNA. Germline values: CDR1 SGHRS, CDR2 YFSETQ. This CDR3 spans 15 amino acids. This CDR3 is CASSPLPQGTDTQYF.

This chain links TRBV20-1 with TRBJ2-2. This CDR3 is 12 amino acids long. Germline V gene lookup returns CDR1 DFQATT and CDR2 SNEGSKA (reference sequence). The CDR3 reads CSASKVTGELFF.

The chain recombines TRBV9 with TRBJ1-2; TCRdb proposes TRBD1, but this gene call is untestable without DNA. Germline V gene lookup returns CDR1 SGDLS and CDR2 YYNGEE. There are 13 residues in the CDR3. Here the CDR3 reads CASSFGGTDGYTF.

V and J are TRBV5-1 and TRBJ2-2. Germline V gene lookup returns CDR1 SGHRS and CDR2 YFSETQ. The CDR3 extends over 14 amino acids. The CDR3: CASSPDLDTGELFF.

This chain connects TRBV4-3 to TRBJ2-7. The germline V gene has CDR1 LGHNA and CDR2 YSLEER. The CDR3 has 13 residues. The CDR3 loop is CASSQLGTYEQYF.

The V and J genes are TRBV12-3 or TRBV12-4 and TRBJ1-2; TCRdb returns TRBD1, unconfirmable since there is no DNA. The CDR3 sequence is 15 residues long. The CDR3 sequence: CASSITTGTPYGYTF.

The genes are TRBV6-2 or TRBV6-3 and TRBJ1-1. This CDR3 is built from 13 residues. The germline gives CDR1 MNHEY, CDR2 SVGEGT. The CDR3 spells CASIRYEDTEAFF.

This chain links TRBV10-3 with TRBJ1-1. CDR3 length: 15 amino acids. Per germline, CDR1 ENHRY and CDR2 SYGVKD. CDR3: CAISESSSTHTEAFF.

The rearrangement links TRBV15 to TRBJ1-1; TCRdb proposes TRBD1, but this gene call is untestable without DNA. CDR1 and CDR2 (germline): LNHNV, YYDKDF (reference sequence). This CDR3 is 15 amino acids long. CDR3 protein: CATEPGAGENTEAFF.

V is TRBV5-6 and J is TRBJ1-1. Germline CDR1 SGHDT, CDR2 YYEEEE. The CDR3 consists of 13 residues. Here the CDR3 reads CASSSGTGSEAFF.